This TCR beta chain is drawn from a study of T cell repertoires in cytomegalovirus infection. One entry per CDR3 protein, called by TCRdb with MiXCR from the reads. The table records some 390,000 distinct CDR3 sequences, roughly 20% of them present only once. Unmatched junction bases numbered 3, after V lost 1 base and J lost 4 bases. The CDR3 spans 14 residues. The germline CDR1 and CDR2 sequences are DFQATT and SNEGSKA (reference sequence). This clonotype was seen ten or more times. The chain is built from TRBV20-1 and TRBJ2-7, with 11 bases aligning to TRBD1. The specimen was PBMCs. This clonotype originated in a human donor in good health (CMV status not recorded). Some clones in this sample may be carry-over from other donors' samples. In DNA form, the CDR3 reads TGCAGTGCTAGAGTCCGGGACAGGGGGTACGAGCAGTACTTC. It codes for CSARVRDRGYEQYF.